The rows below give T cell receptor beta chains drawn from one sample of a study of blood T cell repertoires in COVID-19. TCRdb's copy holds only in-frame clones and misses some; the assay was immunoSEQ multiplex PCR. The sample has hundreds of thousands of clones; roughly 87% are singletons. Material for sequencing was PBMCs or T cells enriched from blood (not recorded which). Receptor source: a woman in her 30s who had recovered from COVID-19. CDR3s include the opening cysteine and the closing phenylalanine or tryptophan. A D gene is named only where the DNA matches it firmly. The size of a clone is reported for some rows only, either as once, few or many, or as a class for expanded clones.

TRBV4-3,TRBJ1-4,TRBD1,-,TGCGCCAGCAGCCCTGGTCGGGGACAGGGCGATGAAAAACTGTTTTTT,CASSPGRGQGDEKLFF
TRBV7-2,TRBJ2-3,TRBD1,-,TGTGCCAGCAGCCCGGACAGGGGGCGAGATACGCAGTATTTT,CASSPDRGRDTQYF
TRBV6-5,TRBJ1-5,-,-,TGTGCCAGCAGTTACGGACACAATCAGCCCCAGCATTTT,CASSYGHNQPQHF
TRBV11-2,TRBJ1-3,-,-,TGTGCCAGCAGCTCCACGACAGGCCCCGACTCTGGAAACACCATATATTTT,CASSSTTGPDSGNTIYF
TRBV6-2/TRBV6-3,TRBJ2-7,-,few,TGTGCCAGCAGCCACAACTACGAGCAGTACTTC,CASSHNYEQYF
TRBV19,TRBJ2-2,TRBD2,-,TGTGCCAGTAGTGGGGGACTAGCGGGGGGCCCAGGCACCGGGGAGCTGTTTTTT,CASSGGLAGGPGTGELFF
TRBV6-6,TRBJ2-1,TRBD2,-,TGTGCCAGCAGAGGACTAGCGGGGGGGCTATACAATGAGCAGTTCTTC,CASRGLAGGLYNEQFF
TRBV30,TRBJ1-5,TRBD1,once,TGTGCCTGGAGCATCGGCAGGGGGCATCAGCCCCAGCATTTT,CAWSIGRGHQPQHF
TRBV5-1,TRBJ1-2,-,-,TGCGCCAGCAGCCCAGACTCGTATGGCTACACCTTC,CASSPDSYGYTF
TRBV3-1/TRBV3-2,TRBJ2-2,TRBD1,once,TGTGCCAGCAGCCTGGGACAGGGGGACACCGGGGAGCTGTTTTTT,CASSLGQGDTGELFF
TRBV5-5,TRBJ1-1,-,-,TGTGCCAGCAGCTTGGTAGTCAAACCGAACACTGAAGCTTTCTTT,CASSLVVKPNTEAFF
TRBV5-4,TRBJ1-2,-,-,TGTGCCAGCAGCAAACCCCGGGAAGGCGGCTACACCTTC,CASSKPREGGYTF
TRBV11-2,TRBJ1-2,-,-,TGTGCCAGCAGCTTAGCGCTTGCCGGGAGGGGCGCTTACTATGGCTACACCTTC,CASSLALAGRGAYYGYTF
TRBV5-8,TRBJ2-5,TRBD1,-,TGTGCCAGCAGCCCCAATCCGGGACAGGGTTCCGAGACCCAGTACTTC,CASSPNPGQGSETQYF
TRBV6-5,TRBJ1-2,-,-,TGTGCCAGCAGTTACTCACGGGGGGTGAGGGCCGGCTACACCTTC,CASSYSRGVRAGYTF
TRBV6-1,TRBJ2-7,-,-,TGTGCCAGCAGTCCCAACCTACAGGGTGAGCAGTACTTC,CASSPNLQGEQYF
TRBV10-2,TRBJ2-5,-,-,TGCGCCAGCAGTGAGGGGCCTAGCTTGGAGACCCAGTACTTC,CASSEGPSLETQYF
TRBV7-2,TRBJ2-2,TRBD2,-,TGTGCCAGCAGCCAAGGCGGACACCGTGGGAGGGCCGGGGAGCTGTTTTTT,CASSQGGHRGRAGELFF
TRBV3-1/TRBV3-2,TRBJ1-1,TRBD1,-,TGTGCCAGCAGCCGACAGGGATTGAACACTGAAGCTTTCTTT,CASSRQGLNTEAFF
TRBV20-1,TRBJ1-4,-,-,TGCAGTGCTTACAGGGCAGAAAAACTGTTTTTT,CSAYRAEKLFF
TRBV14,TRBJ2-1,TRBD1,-,TGTGCCAGCAGCCAGGGGGACAGAGCAGGGTTCTTC,CASSQGDRAGFF
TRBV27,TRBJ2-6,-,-,TGTGCCAGCAGTTTATCTGGGGCCTCTGGGGCCAACGTCCTGACTTTC,CASSLSGASGANVLTF
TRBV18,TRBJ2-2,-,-,TGTGCCAGCTCACAACTTTTAGATACCGGGGAGCTGTTTTTT,CASSQLLDTGELFF
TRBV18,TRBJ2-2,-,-,TGTGCCAGCTCACCCGCAGGCGGGGTAAACACCGGGGAGCTGTTTTTT,CASSPAGGVNTGELFF
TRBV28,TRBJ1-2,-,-,TGTGCCAGCAGTCCCCCGAGCCCCGTCTATGGCTACACCTTC,CASSPPSPVYGYTF
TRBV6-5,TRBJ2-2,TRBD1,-,TGTGCCATCAATACAGGGGGCTGGTATACCGGGGAGCTGTTTTTT,CAINTGGWYTGELFF
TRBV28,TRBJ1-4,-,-,TGTGCCAGCCGAGGGAGTGAAAAACTGTTTTTT,CASRGSEKLFF
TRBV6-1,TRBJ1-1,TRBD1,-,TGTGCCAGCAGTGGGGGGACAGGGGCGGCGGTCACTGAAGCTTTCTTT,CASSGGTGAAVTEAFF
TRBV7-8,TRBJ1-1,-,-,TGTGCCAGCAGCTTGTTGGGGGGGGAGAACACTGAAGCTTTCTTT,CASSLLGGENTEAFF
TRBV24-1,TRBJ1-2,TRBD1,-,TGTGCCACCAGTGATTCCCCAAGGGGGACAGGGGATGGTGATGGCTACACCTTC,CATSDSPRGTGDGDGYTF
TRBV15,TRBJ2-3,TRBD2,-,TGTGCCACCAGCAGAGATAGCGGGACGGGGGGGTCAGATACGCAGTATTTT,CATSRDSGTGGSDTQYF
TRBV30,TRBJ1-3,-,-,TGTGCCTGGAGGACAGGCTCCTCTGGCACCATATATTTT,CAWRTGSSGTIYF
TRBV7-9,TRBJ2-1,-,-,TGTGCCAGCAGCTTATCCGTAATCCTCAATGAGCAGTTCTTC,CASSLSVILNEQFF
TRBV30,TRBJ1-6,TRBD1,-,TGTGCCTGGAGTGCTTCGGGACAGGTCTACAATTCACCCCTCCACTTT,CAWSASGQVYNSPLHF
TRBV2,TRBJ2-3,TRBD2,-,TGTGCCAGCAGACTAGCGGGGGTGGCAGATACGCAGTATTTT,CASRLAGVADTQYF
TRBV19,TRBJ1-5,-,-,TGTGCCAGTAGTATAGTGGGGCAGGGAAGCAATCAGCCCCAGCATTTT,CASSIVGQGSNQPQHF
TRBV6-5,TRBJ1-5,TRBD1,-,TGTGCCAGCAGTCGCCGACAGGGGGCGGGTCAGCCCCAGCATTTT,CASSRRQGAGQPQHF
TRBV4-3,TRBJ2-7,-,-,TGCGCCAGCAGCCAAGTGCAGGGATACGAGCAGTACTTC,CASSQVQGYEQYF
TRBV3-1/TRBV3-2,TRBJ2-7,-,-,TGTGCCAGCACGCTACGAATTGACAGCTACGAGCAGTACTTC,CASTLRIDSYEQYF
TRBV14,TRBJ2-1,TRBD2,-,TGTGCCAGCAGCTCGACTAGCGGGGGGGCCTGGTCCTACAATGAGCAGTTCTTC,CASSSTSGGAWSYNEQFF
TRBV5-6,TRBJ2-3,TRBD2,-,TGTGCCAGCCGAAACCGATTAGCGGGGGACACCACAGATACGCAGTATTTT,CASRNRLAGDTTDTQYF
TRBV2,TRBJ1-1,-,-,TGTGCCAGTGTTTCCTATGAGGCAGCGACAGGTCCGAACACTGAAGCTTTCTTT,CASVSYEAATGPNTEAFF
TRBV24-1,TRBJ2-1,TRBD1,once,TGTGCCACCGAAGGAAACAGGGGGCTCAATGAGCAGTTCTTC,CATEGNRGLNEQFF
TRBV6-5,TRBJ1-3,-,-,TGTGCCAGCAGCAATGCGCTTGGAAACACCATATATTTT,CASSNALGNTIYF